The 15 T cell receptor beta chains below come from one sample, sequenced in a study of T cell responses to AZD1222 COVID-19 vaccine. The assay was immunoSEQ multiplex PCR, and TCRdb's table has in-frame clones only and misses some. The sample holds tens of thousands of clones, 90% seen once. The starting material was peripheral blood, obtained on day 0 of AZD1222 vaccination. The receptors come from an adult in good health.

The chain joins TRBV5-1 to TRBJ2-7, with 8 bases lining up with TRBD2. The CDR3 extends over 14 amino acids. Per the germline V gene, CDR1 is SGHRS and CDR2 is YFSETQ. J lost 3 bases, V lost 0 bases, and 2 bases had no gene match. The CDR3, as DNA: TGCGCCAGCAGCTTGGCCGGGGGGGACTACGAGCAGTACTTC. This sequence encodes CASSLAGGDYEQYF.

The gene calls are TRBV2 and TRBJ1-1; D gene ambiguous. The ends were cut back, 8 bases at V and 7 bases at J, with 8 bases in the middle. CDR1 is SNHLY and CDR2 is FYNNEI in the germline V gene. This CDR3 has 10 residues. CDR3 region: CASAIIEAFF. For the CDR3, the DNA is TGTGCCAGCGCCATAATTGAAGCTTTCTTT.

This rearrangement joins TRBV5-1 to TRBJ1-1; 8 bases fit TRBD1. The CDR3 totals 16 residues. The germline V gene has CDR1 SGHRS and CDR2 YFSETQ. V gave up 0 bases and J gave up 2 bases; unmatched junction bases: 6. The CDR3 loop is CASSLGADRGNTEAFF. For the CDR3, the DNA is TGCGCCAGCAGCTTGGGTGCCGACAGGGGAAACACTGAAGCTTTCTTT. Drawing the rest from reference TRBV5-1 and TRBJ1-1, the complete variable domain is KAGVTQTPRYLIKTRGQQVTLSCSPISGHRSVSWYQQTPGQGLQFLFEYFSETQRNKGNFPGRFSGRQFSNSRSEMNVSTLELGDSALYLCASSLGADRGNTEAFFGQGTRLTVV.

V is TRBV5-1 and J is TRBJ2-3, with D tentatively TRBD1 or TRBD2 (6 bases each). This CDR3 region has 18 residues. Trimming pared 0 bases from V and 0 bases from J, leaving 17 bases between. CDR1 is SGHRS and CDR2 is YFSETQ in the germline V gene. The CDR3 region is CASSLAGVSGASTDTQYF. The CDR3 DNA reads TGCGCCAGCAGCTTGGCCGGAGTGTCGGGGGCGAGCACAGATACGCAGTATTTT.

This chain joins TRBV7-9 and TRBJ2-3, with 9 bases fitting TRBD1. V gave up 5 bases and J gave up 1 base; unmatched junction bases: 10. CDR3 size: 17 residues. Per germline, CDR1 SEHNR and CDR2 FQNEAQ (reference sequence). The CDR3 coding sequence is TGTGCCAGCAGCCCGCGAACAGGGGGCGCAGGCACAGATACGCAGTATTTT. Translated, it gives CASSPRTGGAGTDTQYF.

The V and J genes are TRBV2 and TRBJ1-1; TRBD1 might be the D (5 bases). The CDR3 contains 15 residues. The V end lost 10 bases, the J end lost 5 bases, and 23 bases lay between the germline ends. Germline V lookup: CDR1 SNHLY, CDR2 FYNNEI. This chain's CDR3 is CATTPLLRGGTEAFF. CDR3 nucleotides: TGTGCCACCACCCCCTTGTTGAGGGGAGGAACTGAAGCTTTCTTT. The full variable domain, rest sourced from reference TRBV2 and TRBJ1-1, is EPEVTQTPSHQVTQMGQEVILRCVPISNHLYFYWYRQILGQKVEFLVSFYNNEISEKSEIFDDQFSVERPDGSNFTLKIRSTKLEDSAMYFCATTPLLRGGTEAFFGQGTRLTVV.

The chain combines TRBV10-3 with TRBJ1-2, with no clear D. Germline V gene sequence: CDR1 ENHRY, CDR2 SYGVKD. The CDR3 consists of 15 residues. The ends were cut back, 0 bases at V and 4 bases at J, with 12 bases in the middle. In nucleotides, the CDR3 is TGTGCCATCAGTGAGTCGACTCAGATAGTCTATGGCTACACCTTC. It encodes CAISESTQIVYGYTF.

This sequence joins TRBV6-5 and TRBJ1-3; D gene unclear. Germline V CDR1 and CDR2: MNHEY, SVGAGI. This CDR3 comprises 14 residues. V was cut by 0 bases and J by 3 bases, with 6 bases left in between. CDR3 nucleotides: TGTGCCAGCAGTTACTCGGGCGGTGGAAACACCATATATTTT. This encodes CASSYSGGGNTIYF.

This chain uses TRBV7-2 with TRBJ1-4; possibly TRBD1 for D (5 bases). This CDR3 is 15 amino acids long. The germline gives CDR1 SGHTA, CDR2 FQGNSA. Trimming pared 2 bases from V and 7 bases from J, leaving 14 bases between. The CDR3: CASSLFWGSSEKLFF. The CDR3 DNA follows: TGTGCCAGCAGCTTATTTTGGGGGTCTAGTGAAAAACTGTTTTTT.

The chain couples TRBV19 to TRBJ2-2; 9 nucleotides align to TRBD1. Germline trimming cut 7 bases from V and 6 bases from J; bases unmatched to any gene: 3. The CDR3 has 13 amino acids. Germline CDR1 LNHDA, CDR2 SQIVND (reference sequence). In nucleotides, the CDR3 is TGTGCCAGTACCCGACAGGGGGCCGGGGAGCTGTTTTTT. As protein: CASTRQGAGELFF. Complete variable domain (other parts from reference TRBV19 and TRBJ2-2): DGGITQSPKYLFRKEGQNVTLSCEQNLNHDAMYWYRQDPGQGLRLIYYSQIVNDFQKGDIAEGYSVSREKKESFPLTVTSAQKNPTAFYLCASTRQGAGELFFGEGSRLTVL.

The V and J genes are TRBV15 and TRBJ2-7, with 7 positions matching TRBD1. This CDR3 comprises 15 residues. V was clipped by 1 base and J by 4 bases; unmatched bases: 7. Germline lookup yields CDR1 LNHNV and CDR2 YYDKDF (reference sequence). The CDR3 bases are TGTGCCACCAGCAGAGGGCGGACAGGAGATTACGAGCAGTACTTC. Residues: CATSRGRTGDYEQYF.

The rearrangement joins TRBV7-2 to TRBJ1-2; weak D call: TRBD1 (5 bases). The CDR3 consists of 14 residues. Trimming cost V 1 base and J 2 bases, with 8 bases left between them. Germline-derived CDR1 and CDR2 are SGHTA and FQGNSA. CDR3 DNA sequence: TGTGCCAGCAGCTTAGACGGGGGGAACTATGGCTACACCTTC. Its protein product is CASSLDGGNYGYTF.

This chain uses TRBV7-6 with TRBJ2-5, with TRBD2 identical over 10 bases. Unmatched junction bases numbered 6, after V lost 2 bases and J lost 3 bases. The germline CDR1 and CDR2 sequences are SGHVS and FNYEAQ. CDR3 length equals 16 residues. In DNA, the CDR3 is TGTGCCAGCAGCTTACCTAGCGGGGGCCGTAAAGAGACCCAGTACTTC. Translated, it gives CASSLPSGGRKETQYF.

The J gene is TRBJ1-4, the V gene TRBV5-1; maybe TRBD1 (5 bases). The germline V and J ends were trimmed by 0 bases and 8 bases, with 17 bases remaining between them. Germline V gene lookup returns CDR1 SGHRS and CDR2 YFSETQ. This CDR3 comprises 16 residues. The CDR3 sequence: CASSLAEGQGGEKLFF. The CDR3 DNA sequence: TGCGCCAGCAGCTTGGCCGAGGGGCAGGGTGGCGAAAAACTGTTTTTT.

This clone was detected only once. This chain connects TRBV28 to TRBJ2-7; D call uncertain. The germline V gene has CDR1 MDHEN and CDR2 SYDVKM. The CDR3 is 12 residues long. Trimming removed 5 bases at V and 5 bases at J, with 10 bases between. The CDR3 nucleotides read TGTGCCAGCAGTCCCACCCCCCACGAGCAGTACTTC. It codes for CASSPTPHEQYF.